Shown below are 9 T cell receptor beta chains from a single sample sequenced in a study of blood T cell repertoires in COVID-19. Sequencing used immunoSEQ multiplex PCR; TCRdb keeps in-frame clones, though not all of them. The table has approximately 53,000 clones, around 90% seen once. Source material: peripheral blood. All receptors derive from a human donor in a cohort sampled during active COVID-19.

The sample holds a few counts of this clone. The V gene is TRBV7-9, the J gene TRBJ1-1; weak D call: TRBD1 (6 bases). CDR1 SEHNR and CDR2 FQNEAQ come from the germline V gene (reference sequence). The CDR3 extends over 13 amino acids. Trimming pared 3 bases from V and 7 bases from J, leaving 12 bases between. The CDR3 region is CASSFVGTSEAFF. In nucleotides, the CDR3 is TGTGCCAGCAGCTTTGTCGGGACAAGTGAAGCTTTCTTT.

The rearrangement uses TRBV7-2 and TRBJ2-2; 7 nucleotides agree with TRBD2. Germline V lookup: CDR1 SGHTA, CDR2 FQGNSA. CDR3 length: 14 residues. The J segment lost 4 bases and the V segment lost 3 bases, leaving 2 bases of the junction unmatched. The CDR3: CASSLGGGTGELFF. CDR3 nucleotides: TGTGCCAGCAGCTTGGGCGGGGGCACCGGGGAGCTGTTTTTT.

The rearrangement uses TRBV7-2 and TRBJ2-7, with D tentatively TRBD2 (6 bases). Germline V gene data show CDR1 as SGHTA and CDR2 as FQGNSA. The CDR3 runs to 14 residues. With 1 base removed from V and 2 bases from J, the gap between germline ends came to 9 bases. CDR3 bases: TGTGCCAGCAGCTTAGGACTAGGGGCCTACGAGCAGTACTTC. Encoded protein: CASSLGLGAYEQYF.

J is TRBJ2-7 and V is TRBV27; D perhaps matches TRBD2 (7 bases). CDR3 length equals 15 residues. The V gene's germline CDR1 is MNHEY and CDR2 SMNVEV (reference sequence). The ends were cut back, 4 bases at V and 6 bases at J, with 19 bases in the middle. CDR3 residues: CASSSRTRGVVEQYF. CDR3 in DNA: TGTGCCAGCAGTTCAAGGACTAGGGGGGTGGTCGAGCAGTACTTC.

The gene calls are TRBV29-1 and TRBJ1-2; TRBD1 aligns across 7 bases. CDR1 is SQVTM and CDR2 is ANQGSEA in the germline V gene. The length of the CDR3 is 13 residues. The V segment lost 6 bases and the J segment 4 bases; nucleotides outside the gene matches: 8. Written as DNA, the CDR3 is TGCAGCGTGGCTGGACAGGCCCTCTATGGCTACACCTTC. The encoded protein is CSVAGQALYGYTF.

The chain joins TRBV6-5 to TRBJ1-5; D not certain. Germline V lookup: CDR1 MNHEY, CDR2 SVGAGI. Trimming cost V 6 bases and J 2 bases, with 8 bases left between them. This CDR3 has 13 residues. The CDR3 loop is CASRDSGNQPQHF. Here the CDR3 DNA reads TGTGCCAGCAGAGACTCTGGCAATCAGCCCCAGCATTTT.

Regarding this clone: This specimen includes other DNA sequences encoding the same CDR3. The V gene is TRBV7-2, the J gene TRBJ2-7; 10 nucleotides align to TRBD2. Germline-derived CDR1 and CDR2 are SGHTA and FQGNSA. V was pared by 4 bases and J by 6 bases, with 12 bases of the junction left unmatched. The CDR3 sequence is 16 residues long. The CDR3 loop is CASSSGASGRPGEQYF. In nucleotides, the CDR3 is TGTGCCAGCAGCTCAGGCGCTAGCGGGAGACCCGGCGAGCAGTACTTC.

The chain carries TRBV7-8 and TRBJ2-7, with D tentatively TRBD2 (5 bases). Trimming left V 1 base short and J 6 bases short, with 19 bases between. CDR1 is SGHVS and CDR2 is FQNEAQ in the germline V gene. The CDR3 has 16 amino acids. CDR3 protein: CASSLVRDTPRGEQYF. As DNA, the CDR3 is TGTGCCAGCAGCTTAGTACGTGACACCCCACGGGGCGAGCAGTACTTC.

The chain employs TRBV6-1 and TRBJ1-4, with D maybe TRBD1 (5 bases). CDR3 length: 15 residues. V was clipped by 0 bases and J by 7 bases, with 12 bases between them. CDR1 and CDR2 (germline): MNHNS, SASEGT. In nucleotides, the CDR3 is TGTGCCAGCAGTGAAGCGGAGCGGGGGAGTGAAAAACTGTTTTTT. It specifies CASSEAERGSEKLFF.